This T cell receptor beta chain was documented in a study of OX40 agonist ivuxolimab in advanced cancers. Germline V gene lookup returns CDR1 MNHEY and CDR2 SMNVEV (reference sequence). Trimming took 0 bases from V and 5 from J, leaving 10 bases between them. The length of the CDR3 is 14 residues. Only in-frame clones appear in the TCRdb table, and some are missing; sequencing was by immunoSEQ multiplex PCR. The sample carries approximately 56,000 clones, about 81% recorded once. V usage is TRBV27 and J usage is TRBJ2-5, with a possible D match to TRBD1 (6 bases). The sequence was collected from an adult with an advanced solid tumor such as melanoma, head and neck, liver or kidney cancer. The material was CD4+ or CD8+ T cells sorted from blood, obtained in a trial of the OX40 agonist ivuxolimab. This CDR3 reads CASSLSRTGETQYF. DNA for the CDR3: TGTGCCAGCAGTTTATCGCGCACAGGGGAGACCCAGTACTTC.